Below, 28 T cell receptor beta chains from the same sample are listed, as sequenced in a study of blood T cell repertoires in COVID-19. Clones were read by immunoSEQ multiplex PCR, and TCRdb kept only the in-frame ones, dropping some. Counted here are under 200,000 clones, around 80% occurring once; the ten biggest clones make up 3% to 4%. Sequencing was carried out using PBMCs or T cells enriched from blood (not recorded which). All receptors come from a woman aged 55-75 years who had recovered from COVID-19.

This clone was found once. The rearrangement uses TRBV3-1 (or the pseudogene TRBV3-2) and TRBJ1-5; TRBD1 matches at 9 bases. V gave up 6 bases and J gave up 5 bases; unmatched junction bases: 2. The CDR3 has 13 amino acids. CDR1 LGHDT and CDR2 YNNKEL come from the germline V gene (reference sequence). The CDR3 DNA follows: TGTGCCAGCAGTCGGGACAGGGATCAGCCCCAGCATTTT. Its protein is CASSRDRDQPQHF.

V is TRBV11-2 and J is TRBJ1-3; no definite D call. V was clipped by 4 bases and J by 1 base, with 17 bases between them. Per germline, CDR1 SGHAT and CDR2 FQNNGV. The CDR3 is made up of 17 amino acids. The DNA for the CDR3 is TGTGCCAGCAGCTACAGCGTCGGGGTCGCTTCTGGAAACACCATATATTTT. Protein product: CASSYSVGVASGNTIYF.

The V gene is TRBV6-5, the J gene TRBJ2-7, with D perhaps TRBD2 (6 bases). Trimming removed 4 bases from V and 3 bases from J, with 13 bases in between. Germline V CDR1 and CDR2: MNHEY, SVGAGI. This CDR3 region has 14 residues. The CDR3 is CASSLDYRGYEQYF. CDR3 bases: TGTGCCAGCAGTTTGGACTACCGGGGCTACGAGCAGTACTTC.

The rearrangement links TRBV6-2 or TRBV6-3 to TRBJ2-4; weak D call: TRBD2 (5 bases). The CDR3 totals 16 residues. Germline lookup yields CDR1 MNHEY and CDR2 SVGEGT. The V and J ends lost 5 bases and 0 bases respectively, with 14 bases between them. In DNA, the CDR3 is TGTGCCAGCAGTACCCTAGCACTACTAGCCAAAAACATTCAGTACTTC. As protein: CASSTLALLAKNIQYF.

J is TRBJ1-2 and V is TRBV18, with a tentative D call TRBD1 (5 bases). The germline V gene encodes CDR1 KGHSH and CDR2 LQKENI. V was trimmed by 2 bases and J by 4 bases, leaving 11 bases between them. The length of the CDR3 is 14 residues. CDR3 sequence reads: CASSPGAKGYGYTF. DNA of the CDR3: TGTGCCAGCTCACCAGGGGCGAAGGGCTATGGCTACACCTTC.

This clone is a singleton in its sample. This chain joins TRBV6-5 and TRBJ1-2; D remains ambiguous. Trimming stripped 1 base from V and 2 bases from J, with 14 bases between. The CDR3 is 16 residues long. Germline lookup yields CDR1 MNHEY and CDR2 SVGAGI. CDR3 loop: CASSYFGKRGNYGYTF. The DNA for the CDR3 is TGTGCCAGCAGTTACTTCGGCAAACGAGGGAACTATGGCTACACCTTC.

The chain links TRBV29-1 to TRBJ1-1; perhaps TRBD1 as D (5 bases). V gave up 3 bases and J gave up 6 bases, with 11 bases separating them. This CDR3 is built from 12 residues. Germline V CDR1 and CDR2: SQVTM, ANQGSEA. CDR3 sequence reads: CSVDQGRAEAFF. CDR3 nucleotide sequence: TGCAGCGTTGATCAGGGAAGGGCTGAAGCTTTCTTT.

V gene TRBV4-2 combines with J gene TRBJ2-7; 7 nucleotides agree with TRBD1. CDR1 and CDR2 (germline): LGHNA, YNFKEQ. After removal of 0 bases from V and 1 base from J, the junction contained 6 bases not matched to a gene. This CDR3 has 16 amino acids. CDR3 sequence: CASSQEYRGNSYEQYF. As DNA, the CDR3 is TGTGCCAGCAGCCAAGAGTACAGGGGCAATTCCTACGAGCAGTACTTC.

The rearrangement uses TRBV27 and TRBJ1-1, with D maybe TRBD1 (6 bases). The CDR3 is 13 residues long. The V and J ends lost 4 bases and 1 base respectively, with 7 bases between them. Per germline, CDR1 MNHEY and CDR2 SMNVEV (reference sequence). This CDR3 is CASSSDRNTEAFF. The CDR3 DNA reads as TGTGCCAGCAGTTCGGACAGGAACACTGAAGCTTTCTTT.

This chain connects TRBV30 to TRBJ1-3; no firm D call. The V end lost 4 bases, the J end lost 2 bases, and 6 bases lay between the germline ends. The germline CDR1 and CDR2 sequences are GTSNPN and SVGIG (reference sequence). The CDR3 totals 12 residues. CDR3 nucleotides: TGTGCCTGGATTGGGCCTGGAAACACCATATATTTT. Protein: CAWIGPGNTIYF.

This rearrangement joins TRBV12-3 or TRBV12-4 to TRBJ2-7; D not resolved. There are 12 residues in the CDR3. The V gene lost 11 bases and the J gene lost 4 bases, with 15 bases spanning the gap. CDR3: CAPVADTYEQYF. For the CDR3, the DNA is TGTGCCCCCGTGGCAGACACTTACGAGCAGTACTTC.

This clone was seen once. CDR3 amino acids: CASSLDGGQYTEAFF. The CDR3 DNA is TGTGCCAGCAGCCTAGATGGGGGACAGTACACTGAAGCTTTCTTT. V and J are TRBV7-3 and TRBJ1-1; 7 nucleotides line up with TRBD1. The CDR3 loop spans 15 amino acids. Germline V CDR1 and CDR2: SGHTA, FQGTGA. J was trimmed by 3 bases and V by 5 bases; bases with no gene match: 9. Variable domain in full (rest from reference TRBV7-3 and TRBJ1-1): GAGVSQTPSNKVTEKGKYVELRCDPISGHTALYWYRQSLGQGPEFLIYFQGTGAADDSGLPNDRFFAVRPEGSVSTLKIQRTERGDSAVYLCASSLDGGQYTEAFFGQGTRLTVV.

The chain joins TRBV9 to TRBJ1-3; TRBD1 agrees at 12 bases. V dropped 5 bases and J dropped 4; count of bases not matched to a gene: 10. The CDR3 is made up of 17 amino acids. Germline values: CDR1 SGDLS, CDR2 YYNGEE. In nucleotides, the CDR3 is TGTGCCAGCAGACATCCGGGACAGGGGGCAGGAGGAAACACCATATATTTT. It codes for CASRHPGQGAGGNTIYF.

The chain combines TRBV11-3 with TRBJ2-3; 11 bases agree with TRBD2. In germline, CDR1 is SGHNT, CDR2 YENEEA. V lost 1 base and J lost 3; bases outside the gene matches: 3. The CDR3 is 16 amino acids. The CDR3 is CASSLGLAGGTDTQYF. In DNA, the CDR3 is TGTGCCAGCAGCTTAGGGCTAGCGGGGGGAACAGATACGCAGTATTTT.

The rearrangement joins TRBV6-5 to TRBJ1-2; D might be TRBD1 (6 bases). This CDR3 spans 15 amino acids. CDR1 MNHEY and CDR2 SVGAGI come from the germline V gene. Deletions cut 6 bases from V and 4 bases from J, with 18 bases between. The chain's CDR3 is CASRVGQQNSYGYTF. The CDR3 DNA sequence: TGTGCCAGCAGGGTCGGACAGCAGAATTCCTATGGCTACACCTTC.

The CDR3 protein is CASSLPGTGTTEAFF. The DNA of the CDR3 is TGTGCCAGCAGTTTACCCGGGACAGGGACCACTGAAGCTTTCTTT. The chain joins TRBV28 to TRBJ1-1, with 9 bases matching TRBD1. Per germline, CDR1 MDHEN and CDR2 SYDVKM. This CDR3 is 15 amino acids long. The ends lost 2 bases at V and 4 bases at J; junction bases unmatched: 5.

The chain recombines TRBV6-5 with TRBJ1-2, with D perhaps matching TRBD1 (5 bases). Per germline, CDR1 MNHEY and CDR2 SVGAGI. V gave up 7 bases and J gave up 8 bases, with 14 bases separating them. The CDR3 runs to 12 residues. The CDR3 DNA reads as TGTGCCAGCAAGCAGGGCCCGGCAGGCTACACCTTC. It is translated as CASKQGPAGYTF.

The chain uses TRBV6-5 and TRBJ2-7, with 10 bases that match TRBD1. Per germline, CDR1 MNHEY and CDR2 SVGAGI. CDR3 size: 15 residues. V lost 0 bases and J lost 4; bases outside the gene matches: 3. The CDR3 coding sequence is TGTGCCAGCAGTTACTCTCGGGACAGGGGATACGAGCAGTACTTC. It is translated as CASSYSRDRGYEQYF.

The rearrangement links TRBV7-2 to TRBJ1-5; no definite D call. Trimming stripped 1 base from V and 6 bases from J, with 7 bases between. The germline gives CDR1 SGHTA, CDR2 FQGNSA. The CDR3 has 13 amino acids. The CDR3 protein is CASSLGLVQPQHF. CDR3 bases: TGTGCCAGCAGCTTAGGGCTTGTTCAGCCCCAGCATTTT.

This chain joins TRBV18 and TRBJ2-7; TRBD1 agrees at 9 bases. CDR1 and CDR2 from the germline V gene are KGHSH and LQKENI. Germline trimming cut 1 base from V and 7 bases from J; bases unmatched to any gene: 8. The CDR3 length is 15 residues. CDR3 region: CASSPRGDRVYEQYF. In nucleotides, the CDR3 is TGTGCCAGCTCACCACGGGGGGACAGGGTTTATGAGCAGTACTTC.

The chain recombines TRBV13 with TRBJ1-2, with D possibly TRBD1 on 5 matching bases. Germline CDR1 and CDR2: PRHDT and FYEKMQ (reference sequence). V was pared by 4 bases and J by 4 bases, with 13 bases between. The CDR3 extends over 14 amino acids. In DNA, the CDR3 is TGTGCCAGCAGCTCGGAGACAGTTCCCTATGGCTACACCTTC. It codes for CASSSETVPYGYTF.

The gene calls are TRBV27 and TRBJ2-7; the match to TRBD2 covers 10 bases. V was clipped by 3 bases and J by 3 bases; unmatched bases: 5. The germline gives CDR1 MNHEY, CDR2 SMNVEV (reference sequence). The CDR3 extends over 15 amino acids. CDR3 sequence reads: CASSFGASGGYEQYF. The DNA of the CDR3 is TGTGCCAGCAGTTTTGGGGCTAGCGGGGGCTACGAGCAGTACTTC.

The chain recombines TRBV7-7 with TRBJ2-2; D gene ambiguous. Per germline, CDR1 SSHAT and CDR2 FNYEAQ (reference sequence). The germline V and J ends were trimmed by 4 bases and 2 bases, with 5 bases remaining between them. There are 13 residues in the CDR3. CDR3 sequence: CASSSPNTGELFF. In DNA, the CDR3 is TGTGCCAGCAGCTCCCCTAACACCGGGGAGCTGTTTTTT.

The chain carries TRBV6-1 and TRBJ2-7; a weak D match, TRBD1 (6 bases). Trimming left V 2 bases short and J 4 bases short, with 9 bases between. The CDR3 is 13 residues long. Germline lookup yields CDR1 MNHNS and CDR2 SASEGT. The CDR3: CASSEQGWYEQYF. CDR3 bases: TGTGCCAGCAGTGAACAGGGGTGGTACGAGCAGTACTTC.

V gene TRBV20-1 combines with J gene TRBJ1-2; the D gene is possibly TRBD1 (6 bases). Germline CDR1 DFQATT, CDR2 SNEGSKA (reference sequence). V lost 3 bases, J lost 4 bases, and 15 bases lay in between. The CDR3 runs to 14 residues. The CDR3 coding sequence is TGCAGTGCTAGTGCAGGGGCTGAACTCTATGGCTACACCTTC. Its translation: CSASAGAELYGYTF.

The rearrangement joins TRBV12-5 to TRBJ2-6, with 12 bases fitting TRBD1. V dropped 7 bases and J dropped 2; count of bases not matched to a gene: 6. CDR1 and CDR2 (germline): LGHNT, FRNRAP. The CDR3 sequence is 17 residues long. CDR3 loop: CASAPGQGAPGANVLTF. DNA of the CDR3: TGTGCTAGTGCTCCGGGACAGGGGGCTCCTGGGGCCAACGTCCTGACTTTC. The full variable domain, its missing parts supplied by reference TRBV12-5 and TRBJ2-6, is DARVTQTPRHKVTEMGQEVTMRCQPILGHNTVFWYRQTMMQGLELLAYFRNRAPLDDSGMPKDRFSAEMPDATLATLKIQPSEPRDSAVYFCASAPGQGAPGANVLTFGAGSRLTVL.

The chain combines TRBV10-3 with TRBJ2-1; a possible D gene is TRBD2 (6 bases). This CDR3 has 16 residues. The V gene's germline CDR1 is ENHRY and CDR2 SYGVKD. The V end was cut by 0 bases, the J end by 5 bases, with 14 bases between. The CDR3 region has the DNA TGTGCCATCAGTGAGTCGGTAGGGACTCCTAACAATGAGCAGTTCTTC. It yields the protein CAISESVGTPNNEQFF.

This chain connects TRBV5-1 to TRBJ1-1; 8 nucleotides match TRBD1. V dropped 0 bases and J dropped 7; count of bases not matched to a gene: 5. Germline CDR1 and CDR2: SGHRS and YFSETQ. The CDR3 has 14 residues. CDR3 sequence (DNA): TGCGCCAGCAGCTTGGTCACAGGGGGTGGTGAAGCTTTCTTT. Its translation: CASSLVTGGGEAFF.